This TCR beta chain was identified in a study of T-cell memory formation after mild COVID-19. TCRdb re-derived calls from the 5' RACE reads in MiXCR, one entry per CDR3 protein. The sample includes fewer than 15,000 distinct CDR3 sequences, more than 10% of them seen just once. The ends lost 1 base at V and 5 bases at J; junction bases unmatched: 16. There are 19 residues in the CDR3. The germline gives CDR1 SGHVS, CDR2 FQNEAQ. This clonotype was counted ten times or more. The sample taken for sequencing was PBMCs or a T cell subset sorted from them (not recorded which). The rearrangement uses TRBV7-8 and TRBJ2-1; TRBD2 aligns across 8 bases. The sequence came from an adult woman who had mild COVID-19 (a few samples of this study predate the infection). Cell type and time point are not known. CDR3: CASSLEFGVVAGINNEQFF. In DNA form, the CDR3 reads TGTGCCAGCAGCTTAGAGTTCGGGGTTGTAGCGGGAATCAACAATGAGCAGTTCTTC.